The clone carrying this TCR beta chain was counted many times. Antigen specificity is unknown. The data stem from a study of T cells in Graves' hyperthyroidism and ophthalmopathy. This CDR3 is built from 15 residues. From germline, CDR1 is SNHLY and CDR2 FYNNEI. V was pared by 6 bases and J by 7 bases, with 11 bases of the junction left unmatched. General study points: In the blood, most expanded thyroid clonotypes above 0.001 appeared as well. A model using 13 V-J features told ophthalmopathy apart from stable hyperthyroidism.

Amplification yielded TCR beta CDR3 regions, with RNA transcripts as the source. The TCR CDR3 was amplified in a first-round RT-PCR using the HTBI primer set. TCRdb recomputed calls from the multiplex PCR reads with MiXCR, one row per CDR3 protein. The table records about 330,000 distinct CDR3 sequences, roughly an eighth of them present only once. Fresh peripheral blood, about 10 ml of it, supplied the PBMCs. Input material: blood. The chain employs TRBV2 and TRBJ2-1, with TRBD2 matching 8 bases. This clonotype was sampled from a woman in her 40s with Graves' ophthalmopathy. CDR3 sequence: CASSPTGAGGNEQFF. CDR3 DNA sequence: TGTGCCAGCAGCCCTACCGGGGCGGGGGGAAATGAGCAGTTCTTC.